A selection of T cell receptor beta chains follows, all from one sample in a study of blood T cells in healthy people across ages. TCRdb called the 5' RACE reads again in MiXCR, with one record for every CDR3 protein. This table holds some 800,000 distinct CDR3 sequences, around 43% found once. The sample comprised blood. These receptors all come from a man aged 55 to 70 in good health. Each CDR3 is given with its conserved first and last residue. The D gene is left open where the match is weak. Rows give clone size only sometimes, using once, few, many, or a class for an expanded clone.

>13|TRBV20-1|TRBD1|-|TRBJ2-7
CSARTTGAYEQYF
TGCAGTGCTAGAACCACAGGGGCCTACGAGCAGTACTTC
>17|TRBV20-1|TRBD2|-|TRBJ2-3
CSARDNGSGGSTDTQYF
TGCAGTGCTAGAGATAACGGTAGCGGGGGAAGCACAGATACGCAGTATTTT
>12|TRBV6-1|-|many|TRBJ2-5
CASSPSTETQYF
TGTGCCAGCAGTCCGAGCACGGAGACCCAGTACTTC
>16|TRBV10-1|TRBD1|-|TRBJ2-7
CASSESTGVGSETRYF
TGCGCCAGCAGTGAGTCCACAGGGGTAGGGTCAGAGACCCGGTACTTC
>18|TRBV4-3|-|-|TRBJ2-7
CASSQDRGVLRSYNEQYF
TGCGCCAGCAGCCAAGACAGGGGAGTCCTTCGCTCCTACAATGAGCAGTACTTC
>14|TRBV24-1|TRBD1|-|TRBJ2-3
CATSEETGKDTQYF
TGTGCCACCAGTGAAGAGACAGGGAAAGATACGCAGTATTTT
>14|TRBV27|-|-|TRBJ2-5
CVSSSQGLQETQYF
TGTGTCAGCAGTTCTCAGGGGCTTCAAGAGACCCAGTACTTC
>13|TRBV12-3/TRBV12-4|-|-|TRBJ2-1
CASRPTADETQFF
TGTGCCAGCAGGCCGACAGCGGATGAGACCCAGTTCTTC
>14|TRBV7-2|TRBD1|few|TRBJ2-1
CASSRDRIGNEQFF
TGTGCCAGCAGCAGGGACAGGATCGGTAATGAGCAGTTCTTC
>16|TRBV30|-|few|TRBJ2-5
CAWEGPSDRFGETQYF
TGTGCCTGGGAGGGCCCGTCCGACAGGTTCGGAGAGACCCAGTACTTC
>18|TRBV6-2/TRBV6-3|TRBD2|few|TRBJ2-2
CASRSLAEGPSNTGELFF
TGTGCCAGTAGGTCCCTAGCGGAGGGCCCCTCGAACACCGGGGAGCTGTTTTTT
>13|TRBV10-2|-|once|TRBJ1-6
CASTDRGQAPLHF
TGCGCCAGCACGGACCGAGGTCAGGCACCCCTCCACTTT
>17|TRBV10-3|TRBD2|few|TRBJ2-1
CAISEEGLAGGNNEQFF
TGTGCCATCAGTGAGGAAGGACTAGCGGGGGGTAACAATGAGCAGTTCTTC
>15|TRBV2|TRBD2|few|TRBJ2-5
CASSPTSGGDNEQYF
TGTGCCAGCAGTCCGACTAGCGGGGGGGACAATGAGCAGTACTTC
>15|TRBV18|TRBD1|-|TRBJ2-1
CASSPGDSPYNEQFF
TGTGCCAGCTCACCAGGGGACAGCCCCTACAATGAGCAGTTCTTC
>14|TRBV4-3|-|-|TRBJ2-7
CASSHTLTRDEQYF
TGCGCCAGCAGCCACACATTGACTAGGGACGAGCAGTACTTC
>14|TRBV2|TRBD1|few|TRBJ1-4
CASKKDRGREKLFF
TGTGCCAGCAAAAAAGACAGGGGTCGTGAAAAACTGTTTTTT
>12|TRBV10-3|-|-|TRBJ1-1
CAIRATGTEAFF
TGTGCCATCAGAGCGACCGGCACTGAAGCTTTCTTT
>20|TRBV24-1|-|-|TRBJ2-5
CATMLGSGRAQGRLKETQYF
TGTGCCACCATGCTGGGGTCGGGACGGGCGCAGGGCCGTCTAAAAGAGACCCAGTACTTC
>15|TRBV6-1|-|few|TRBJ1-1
CASRNHLRSNTEAFF
TGTGCCAGCAGAAACCATCTTAGATCTAACACTGAAGCTTTCTTT
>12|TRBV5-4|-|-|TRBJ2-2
CASSWDRGELFF
TGTGCCAGCAGCTGGGATCGCGGGGAGCTGTTTTTT
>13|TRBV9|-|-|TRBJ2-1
CASSPPSRQRQFF
TGTGCCAGCAGCCCCCCCTCACGTCAGCGGCAGTTCTTC
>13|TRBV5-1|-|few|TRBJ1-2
CASSSRRGDGYTF
TGCGCCAGCAGCTCCCGAAGGGGGGATGGCTACACCTTC
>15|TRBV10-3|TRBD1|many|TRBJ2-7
CAISESGQGVGEQYF
TGTGCCATCAGTGAGTCCGGGCAGGGGGTCGGCGAGCAGTACTTC
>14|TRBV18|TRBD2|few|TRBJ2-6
CASSLRGGDDVLTF
TGTGCCAGCTCGCTCCGGGGGGGAGACGACGTCCTGACTTTC
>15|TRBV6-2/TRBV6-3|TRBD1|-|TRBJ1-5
CATKFRDSSNQPQHF
TGTGCCACCAAATTCCGGGACAGCTCCAATCAGCCCCAGCATTTT
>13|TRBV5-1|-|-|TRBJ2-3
CASSLGSVDTQYF
TGCGCCAGCAGCTTGGGTTCGGTAGATACGCAGTATTTT
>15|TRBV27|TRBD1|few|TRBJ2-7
CASSQRQGGSYEQYF
TGTGCCAGCAGCCAAAGACAGGGGGGTTCCTACGAGCAGTACTTC
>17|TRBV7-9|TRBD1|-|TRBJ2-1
CASSLIPGQGALDEQFF
TGTGCCAGCAGCTTAATCCCTGGACAGGGGGCCCTCGATGAGCAGTTCTTC
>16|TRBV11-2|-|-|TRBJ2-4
CASSSTVTKAKNIQYF
TGTGCCAGCAGCTCGACAGTAACTAAAGCCAAAAACATTCAGTACTTC
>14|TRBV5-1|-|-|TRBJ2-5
CASSLDTGKETQYF
TGCGCCAGCAGCTTGGACACAGGGAAAGAGACCCAGTACTTC
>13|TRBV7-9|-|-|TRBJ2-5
CASSLTTVETQYF
TGTGCCAGCAGCCTCACTACCGTAGAGACCCAGTACTTC
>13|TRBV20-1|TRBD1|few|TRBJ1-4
CSAQGGRGEKLFF
TGCAGTGCCCAGGGGGGAAGAGGTGAAAAACTGTTTTTT
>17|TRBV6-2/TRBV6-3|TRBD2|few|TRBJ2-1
CASSYAGLAGASNEQFF
TGTGCCAGCAGTTACGCGGGACTAGCGGGGGCGTCCAATGAGCAGTTCTTC
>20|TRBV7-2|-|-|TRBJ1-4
CASSLVGGHTDGPTNEKLFF
TGTGCCAGCAGCTTAGTGGGGGGGCACACAGATGGGCCAACTAATGAAAAACTGTTTTTT
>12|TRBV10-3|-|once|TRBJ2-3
CAIREGRGTQYF
TGTGCCATCAGGGAAGGAAGGGGTACGCAGTATTTT
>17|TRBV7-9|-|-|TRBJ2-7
CASSSHAGEPSSYEQYF
TGTGCCAGCAGCTCACACGCAGGGGAACCCAGCTCCTACGAGCAGTACTTC
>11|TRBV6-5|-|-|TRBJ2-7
CASSWKSEQYF
TGTGCCAGCAGTTGGAAATCCGAGCAGTACTTC
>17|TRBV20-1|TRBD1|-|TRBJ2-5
CSAAGQEFFRQGETQYF
TGCAGTGCTGCGGGACAGGAGTTTTTCCGCCAAGGGGAGACCCAGTACTTC
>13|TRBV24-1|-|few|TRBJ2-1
CATSDLRGNEQFF
TGTGCCACCAGTGATTTAAGAGGCAATGAGCAGTTCTTC
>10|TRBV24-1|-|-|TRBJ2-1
CATRASEQFF
TGTGCTACAAGGGCAAGTGAGCAGTTCTTC
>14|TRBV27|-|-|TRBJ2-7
CASSWSSSTYEQYF
TGTGCCAGCAGTTGGTCCTCATCTACCTACGAGCAGTACTTC
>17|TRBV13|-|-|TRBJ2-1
CASSLGRSKGPYSEQFF
TGTGCCAGCAGCTTAGGGAGAAGTAAGGGCCCATACAGTGAGCAGTTCTTC
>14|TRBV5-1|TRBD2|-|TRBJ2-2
CASSLAGEAGELFF
TGCGCCAGCAGCCTAGCGGGGGAGGCCGGGGAGCTGTTTTTT